This T cell receptor (beta chain) was sequenced during a study of cytomegalovirus exposure and HLA in healthy donors. In the study overall: Earlier results showed 117 million unique TCR beta sequences derived from approximately 170 million T cells. Overall study findings and caveats: Accurate prediction of HLA-A and HLA-B alleles (for most subjects) was reportedly achieved from TCR beta sequences.

This clone was recorded many times. Its matching antigen is unknown. The PCR ran on 60 Vbeta and 13 Jbeta primers. Clones were read by immunoSEQ multiplex PCR, and TCRdb kept only the in-frame ones, dropping some. The sample gives some 78,000 clones, about three quarters of which show up once; roughly 11% is in the top ten. Each donor was nominally healthy when sampled (though unrecorded immune exposures were likely). Germline lookup yields CDR1 SGHDT and CDR2 YYEEEE. V was clipped by 3 bases and J by 8 bases, with 17 bases between them. CDR3 length: 15 amino acids. What was sequenced was PBMCs. This rearrangement joins TRBV5-6 to TRBJ1-4; D possibly corresponds to TRBD1 (6 bases). This TCR was sampled from a woman in her forties in good health and CMV-seropositive. The CDR3 sequence: CASSSPTGEGEKLFF. DNA of the CDR3: TGTGCCAGCAGCTCCCCGACAGGCGAAGGGGAAAAACTGTTTTTT.